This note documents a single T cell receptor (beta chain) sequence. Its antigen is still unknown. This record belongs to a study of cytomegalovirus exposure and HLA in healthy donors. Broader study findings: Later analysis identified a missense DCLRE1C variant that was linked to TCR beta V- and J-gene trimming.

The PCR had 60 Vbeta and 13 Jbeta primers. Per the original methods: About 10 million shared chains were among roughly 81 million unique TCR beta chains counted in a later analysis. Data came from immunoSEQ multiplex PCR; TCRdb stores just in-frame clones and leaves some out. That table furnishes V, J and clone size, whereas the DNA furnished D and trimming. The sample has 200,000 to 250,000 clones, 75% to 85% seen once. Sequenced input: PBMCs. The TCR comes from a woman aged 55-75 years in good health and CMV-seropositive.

This chain's CDR3 is CASSEPASGLVEQFF. CDR3 DNA: TGCGCCAGCAGTGAGCCAGCTAGCGGGCTCGTAGAGCAGTTCTTC. This chain joins TRBV10-2 and TRBJ2-1; 8 nucleotides line up with TRBD2. Germline values: CDR1 WSHSY, CDR2 SAAADI. Trimming at V came to 2 bases and at J to 10 bases, leaving 10 bases not matched to a gene. The CDR3 consists of 15 residues.